This TCR beta chain was identified in a study of shared clonotypes between healthy human individuals. Profiling relied on immunoSEQ multiplex PCR, and the TCRdb table lists in-frame clones only, not all of them. The sample consists of roughly 720,000 clones, about nine tenths of them appearing once. Looked up from germline, CDR1 is SGHRS and CDR2 is YFSETQ. The V and J ends lost 0 bases and 6 bases respectively, with 9 bases between them. This CDR3 is built from 14 residues. The sample was memory CD8+ T cells from PBMCs. Subset: CD45RO+ cells pooled with CCR7-negative TemRA cells. This TCR was sampled from a man between 18 and 35 years old in good health. Some clones in this sample may be carry-over from other donors' samples. The V call is TRBV5-1, the J call TRBJ2-2, with D possibly being TRBD2 (5 bases). In DNA, the CDR3 is TGCGCCAGCAGCTTGGCGCGGGCGGCCGGGGAGCTGTTTTTT. Protein product: CASSLARAAGELFF.